These T cell receptor beta chains were read from a single sample in a study of long-term antiretroviral therapy in people with HIV. TCRdb's table, derived via immunoSEQ multiplex PCR, lists solely in-frame clones and lacks some. The sample has tens of thousands of clones, over 80% seen once. The starting material was unsorted PBMCs, obtained around 4.3 years after starting antiretroviral therapy. The source is a man younger than 45 with HIV. The CDR3 runs from the conserved cysteine through the conserved F or W. Each record gives: CDR3 protein, CDR3 DNA, V gene, D gene, J gene, CDR3 length, clone size. The D gene is left open where the match is weak. Some rows mark clone size as missing; the rest say once, few, many or name a class of expanded clone.

cdr3_aa: CASSQGGGLAGAREQFF
cdr3_nt: TGTGCCAGCAGCCAAGGGGGGGGACTAGCGGGAGCTCGTGAGCAGTTCTTC
v_call: TRBV7-9
d_call: TRBD2
j_call: TRBJ2-1
cdr3_length: 17
clone_size: NA

cdr3_aa: CAIGDRGKLNTEAFF
cdr3_nt: TGTGCCATCGGGGACAGGGGGAAACTGAACACTGAAGCTTTCTTT
v_call: TRBV10-3
d_call: TRBD1
j_call: TRBJ1-1
cdr3_length: 15
clone_size: few

cdr3_aa: CASSQDFGSQGSGEQYF
cdr3_nt: TGTGCCAGCAGCCAAGATTTTGGGTCCCAGGGAAGTGGGGAGCAGTACTTC
v_call: TRBV4-2
d_call: NA
j_call: TRBJ2-7
cdr3_length: 17
clone_size: NA

cdr3_aa: CASSHITGACNQPQHF
cdr3_nt: TGCGCCAGCAGCCACATTACAGGGGCATGTAATCAGCCCCAGCATTTT
v_call: TRBV4-3
d_call: TRBD1
j_call: TRBJ1-5
cdr3_length: 16
clone_size: NA

cdr3_aa: CASRTGGNYGYTF
cdr3_nt: TGTGCCAGCCGAACAGGGGGCAACTATGGCTACACCTTC
v_call: TRBV9
d_call: TRBD1
j_call: TRBJ1-2
cdr3_length: 13
clone_size: few

cdr3_aa: CASSPGLAEGEQFF
cdr3_nt: TGTGCCAGCAGCCCAGGACTAGCGGAGGGTGAGCAGTTCTTC
v_call: TRBV9
d_call: TRBD2
j_call: TRBJ2-1
cdr3_length: 14
clone_size: NA

cdr3_aa: CASSPLGQETQYF
cdr3_nt: TGTGCCAGCTCACCTCTGGGCCAAGAGACCCAGTACTTC
v_call: TRBV18
d_call: NA
j_call: TRBJ2-5
cdr3_length: 13
clone_size: NA

cdr3_aa: CASSLGAITEAFF
cdr3_nt: TGTGCCAGCAGCTTAGGGGCGATCACTGAAGCTTTCTTT
v_call: TRBV11-2
d_call: NA
j_call: TRBJ1-1
cdr3_length: 13
clone_size: NA

cdr3_aa: CSVESPPVAGDETQYF
cdr3_nt: TGCAGCGTTGAAAGCCCCCCTGTAGCGGGGGATGAGACCCAGTACTTC
v_call: TRBV29-1
d_call: TRBD2
j_call: TRBJ2-5
cdr3_length: 16
clone_size: NA

cdr3_aa: CASSLSTGGRATDTQYF
cdr3_nt: TGCGCCAGCAGCTTGAGCACCGGCGGGAGGGCCACAGATACGCAGTATTTT
v_call: TRBV5-1
d_call: TRBD2
j_call: TRBJ2-3
cdr3_length: 17
clone_size: once

cdr3_aa: CALSGPRRHEQFF
cdr3_nt: TGTGCCCTCTCCGGCCCACGAAGGCATGAGCAGTTCTTC
v_call: TRBV5-4
d_call: NA
j_call: TRBJ2-1
cdr3_length: 13
clone_size: once

cdr3_aa: CASSKGSGRTNTGELFF
cdr3_nt: TGTGCCAGTAGTAAGGGTAGCGGGAGGACCAACACCGGGGAGCTGTTTTTT
v_call: TRBV19
d_call: TRBD2
j_call: TRBJ2-2
cdr3_length: 17
clone_size: NA

cdr3_aa: CASSLVSGGQGEETQYF
cdr3_nt: TGTGCCAGCAGCTTAGTTAGCGGGGGGCAAGGGGAAGAGACCCAGTACTTC
v_call: TRBV7-2
d_call: TRBD2
j_call: TRBJ2-5
cdr3_length: 17
clone_size: NA

cdr3_aa: CASSEASTGNEKLFF
cdr3_nt: TGTGCCAGCAGTGAAGCTTCGACGGGAAATGAAAAACTGTTTTTT
v_call: TRBV6-1
d_call: NA
j_call: TRBJ1-4
cdr3_length: 15
clone_size: NA

cdr3_aa: CASSPPVGTEAFF
cdr3_nt: TGTGCCAGCTCACCGCCGGTTGGGACTGAAGCTTTCTTT
v_call: TRBV18
d_call: NA
j_call: TRBJ1-1
cdr3_length: 13
clone_size: NA

cdr3_aa: CASSPYTDTQYF
cdr3_nt: TGTGCCAGCAGCCCATACACAGATACGCAGTATTTT
v_call: TRBV7-9
d_call: NA
j_call: TRBJ2-3
cdr3_length: 12
clone_size: NA

cdr3_aa: CAISESAAGRSYEQFF
cdr3_nt: TGTGCCATCAGTGAGTCGGCAGCGGGAAGATCTTATGAGCAGTTCTTC
v_call: TRBV10-3
d_call: TRBD2
j_call: TRBJ2-1
cdr3_length: 16
clone_size: NA

cdr3_aa: CASSPGIGQGYEKLFF
cdr3_nt: TGCGCCAGCAGCCCCGGGATTGGACAGGGTTACGAAAAACTGTTTTTT
v_call: TRBV5-1
d_call: TRBD1
j_call: TRBJ1-4
cdr3_length: 16
clone_size: NA

cdr3_aa: CASSFGGQADGYTF
cdr3_nt: TGCGCCAGCAGCTTCGGGGGACAGGCTGATGGCTACACCTTC
v_call: TRBV5-1
d_call: TRBD1
j_call: TRBJ1-2
cdr3_length: 14
clone_size: NA

cdr3_aa: CASSYSGTSNQPQHF
cdr3_nt: TGTGCCAGCAGTTACTCAGGGACCTCAAATCAGCCCCAGCATTTT
v_call: TRBV6-5
d_call: NA
j_call: TRBJ1-5
cdr3_length: 15
clone_size: NA

cdr3_aa: CASTPGLAGGTSTDTQYF
cdr3_nt: TGCGCCAGCACTCCCGGACTAGCGGGAGGAACTAGCACAGATACGCAGTATTTT
v_call: TRBV5-1
d_call: TRBD2
j_call: TRBJ2-3
cdr3_length: 18
clone_size: NA

cdr3_aa: CASSRQGWETQYF
cdr3_nt: TGTGCCAGCAGCCGACAGGGGTGGGAGACCCAGTACTTC
v_call: TRBV7-2
d_call: TRBD1
j_call: TRBJ2-5
cdr3_length: 13
clone_size: NA

cdr3_aa: CASSLLAATNTGELFF
cdr3_nt: TGTGCCAGCTCACTCCTAGCGGCCACGAACACCGGGGAGCTGTTTTTT
v_call: TRBV18
d_call: TRBD2
j_call: TRBJ2-2
cdr3_length: 16
clone_size: NA

cdr3_aa: CASSLGLSTEAFF
cdr3_nt: TGTGCCAGCAGCTTGGGCTTGTCCACTGAAGCTTTCTTT
v_call: TRBV9
d_call: NA
j_call: TRBJ1-1
cdr3_length: 13
clone_size: NA

cdr3_aa: CASSPNVGRYEQYF
cdr3_nt: TGCGCCAGCAGCCCGAACGTTGGACGATACGAGCAGTACTTC
v_call: TRBV4-1
d_call: NA
j_call: TRBJ2-7
cdr3_length: 14
clone_size: NA

cdr3_aa: CASSLRLLDTQYF
cdr3_nt: TGTGCCAGCAGTTTACGGCTGCTGGATACGCAGTATTTT
v_call: TRBV27
d_call: NA
j_call: TRBJ2-3
cdr3_length: 13
clone_size: NA

cdr3_aa: CASSWGGEIRPLHF
cdr3_nt: TGTGCCAGCAGTTGGGGTGGTGAGATTCGACCCCTCCACTTT
v_call: TRBV6-6
d_call: NA
j_call: TRBJ1-6
cdr3_length: 14
clone_size: NA

cdr3_aa: CASSGWTAQETQYF
cdr3_nt: TGTGCCAGCAGCGGGTGGACAGCCCAAGAGACCCAGTACTTC
v_call: TRBV6-6
d_call: NA
j_call: TRBJ2-5
cdr3_length: 14
clone_size: NA

cdr3_aa: CASSGGAFTRGHRYEQYF
cdr3_nt: TGTGCCAGCAGTGGGGGAGCATTTACCCGAGGACACCGCTACGAGCAGTACTTC
v_call: TRBV2
d_call: NA
j_call: TRBJ2-7
cdr3_length: 18
clone_size: NA

cdr3_aa: CAWAGLTEAFF
cdr3_nt: TGTGCCTGGGCCGGTTTAACTGAAGCTTTCTTT
v_call: TRBV30
d_call: NA
j_call: TRBJ1-1
cdr3_length: 11
clone_size: few

cdr3_aa: CASRPFGYGREYNEQFF
cdr3_nt: TGTGCCAGCCGTCCCTTCGGCTACGGGAGGGAGTACAATGAGCAGTTCTTC
v_call: TRBV27
d_call: TRBD2
j_call: TRBJ2-1
cdr3_length: 17
clone_size: NA

cdr3_aa: CASSLQGAGGELFF
cdr3_nt: TGTGCCAGCAGCCTACAGGGGGCGGGCGGGGAGCTGTTTTTT
v_call: TRBV2
d_call: TRBD1
j_call: TRBJ2-2
cdr3_length: 14
clone_size: once

cdr3_aa: CASSFQGSSYNEQFF
cdr3_nt: TGTGCCAGCAGCTTTCAGGGCAGCTCCTACAATGAGCAGTTCTTC
v_call: TRBV7-2
d_call: NA
j_call: TRBJ2-1
cdr3_length: 15
clone_size: NA

cdr3_aa: CASSLLQGGEKLFF
cdr3_nt: TGTGCCAGCAGTTTGCTACAGGGAGGTGAAAAACTGTTTTTT
v_call: TRBV27
d_call: NA
j_call: TRBJ1-4
cdr3_length: 14
clone_size: NA

cdr3_aa: CASSVELQADTQYF
cdr3_nt: TGTGCCAGCAGCGTTGAACTTCAGGCAGATACGCAGTATTTT
v_call: TRBV9
d_call: NA
j_call: TRBJ2-3
cdr3_length: 14
clone_size: NA

cdr3_aa: CASAGDTDTQYF
cdr3_nt: TGTGCCAGCGCGGGGGACACAGATACGCAGTATTTT
v_call: TRBV10-3
d_call: TRBD2
j_call: TRBJ2-3
cdr3_length: 12
clone_size: NA

cdr3_aa: CASSLRGGPQPQHF
cdr3_nt: TGTGCCAGCAGCTTACGAGGGGGCCCTCAGCCCCAGCATTTT
v_call: TRBV11-2
d_call: TRBD1
j_call: TRBJ1-5
cdr3_length: 14
clone_size: NA

cdr3_aa: CASTNPSGTGELFF
cdr3_nt: TGTGCCAGCACCAACCCCTCCGGGACCGGGGAGCTGTTTTTT
v_call: TRBV5-6
d_call: NA
j_call: TRBJ2-2
cdr3_length: 14
clone_size: NA

cdr3_aa: CASSNSFSRGIYNEQFF
cdr3_nt: TGTGCCAGCAGCAATAGCTTTTCGCGGGGGATCTACAATGAGCAGTTCTTC
v_call: TRBV7-9
d_call: TRBD2
j_call: TRBJ2-1
cdr3_length: 17
clone_size: NA

cdr3_aa: CASSAGLQPQHF
cdr3_nt: TGTGCCAGCAGCGCGGGACTTCAGCCCCAGCATTTT
v_call: TRBV5-6
d_call: NA
j_call: TRBJ1-5
cdr3_length: 12
clone_size: NA

cdr3_aa: CASSIGTGEYEQYF
cdr3_nt: TGTGCCAGTAGTATCGGGACAGGGGAATACGAGCAGTACTTC
v_call: TRBV19
d_call: TRBD1
j_call: TRBJ2-7
cdr3_length: 14
clone_size: NA

cdr3_aa: CASSLSKRGATYGYTF
cdr3_nt: TGTGCCAGCAGTTTATCGAAGAGGGGCGCCACCTATGGCTACACCTTC
v_call: TRBV27
d_call: NA
j_call: TRBJ1-2
cdr3_length: 16
clone_size: NA

cdr3_aa: CASSPDRATGELFF
cdr3_nt: TGTGCCAGTAGTCCCGACAGGGCCACCGGGGAGCTGTTTTTT
v_call: TRBV19
d_call: TRBD1
j_call: TRBJ2-2
cdr3_length: 14
clone_size: NA

cdr3_aa: CASSLGGQRGRGEQYF
cdr3_nt: TGCGCCAGCAGCTTGGGGGGCCAGCGGGGCCGCGGCGAGCAGTACTTC
v_call: TRBV5-1
d_call: TRBD2
j_call: TRBJ2-7
cdr3_length: 16
clone_size: NA

cdr3_aa: CASRSLGTHNQPQHF
cdr3_nt: TGTGCCAGCAGATCGCTCGGGACTCACAATCAGCCCCAGCATTTT
v_call: TRBV27
d_call: NA
j_call: TRBJ1-5
cdr3_length: 15
clone_size: NA

cdr3_aa: CASSFGPDTQYF
cdr3_nt: TGTGCCAGCAGTTTTGGTCCGGACACGCAGTATTTT
v_call: TRBV28
d_call: NA
j_call: TRBJ2-3
cdr3_length: 12
clone_size: NA

cdr3_aa: CASSPTGGASSSSYNEQFF
cdr3_nt: TGTGCCAGCAGCCCTACGGGGGGGGCCAGCTCGAGCTCCTACAATGAGCAGTTCTTC
v_call: TRBV7-9
d_call: TRBD2
j_call: TRBJ2-1
cdr3_length: 19
clone_size: NA

cdr3_aa: CASSLEALGQFF
cdr3_nt: TGTGCCAGCAGCTTGGAAGCGTTGGGGCAGTTCTTC
v_call: TRBV7-9
d_call: NA
j_call: TRBJ2-1
cdr3_length: 12
clone_size: NA

cdr3_aa: CASSPSSSAQETQYF
cdr3_nt: TGTGCCAGCAGCCCCTCGTCCAGCGCCCAAGAGACCCAGTACTTC
v_call: TRBV13
d_call: NA
j_call: TRBJ2-5
cdr3_length: 15
clone_size: NA

cdr3_aa: CASSQWNNRGYQPQHF
cdr3_nt: TGTGCCAGCAGCCAATGGAACAACAGGGGATATCAGCCCCAGCATTTT
v_call: TRBV4-2
d_call: TRBD1
j_call: TRBJ1-5
cdr3_length: 16
clone_size: few

cdr3_aa: CASRGTAELGYTF
cdr3_nt: TGTGCCAGCAGGGGGACAGCCGAACTTGGCTACACCTTC
v_call: TRBV6-5
d_call: TRBD1
j_call: TRBJ1-2
cdr3_length: 13
clone_size: NA

cdr3_aa: CASSPDSSYNSPLHF
cdr3_nt: TGCGCCAGCAGCCCCGACAGCTCCTATAATTCACCCCTCCACTTT
v_call: TRBV5-1
d_call: NA
j_call: TRBJ1-6
cdr3_length: 15
clone_size: NA

cdr3_aa: CASSIPDVAGGPTHEQFF
cdr3_nt: TGTGCCAGCAGCATACCAGACGTAGCGGGAGGGCCTACCCATGAGCAGTTCTTC
v_call: TRBV7-3
d_call: TRBD2
j_call: TRBJ2-1
cdr3_length: 18
clone_size: NA

cdr3_aa: CASSLGLESYNEQFF
cdr3_nt: TGTGCCAGCAGCTTAGGACTGGAGAGCTACAATGAGCAGTTCTTC
v_call: TRBV7-2
d_call: NA
j_call: TRBJ2-1
cdr3_length: 15
clone_size: NA

cdr3_aa: CASSHLMRGSSYEQYF
cdr3_nt: TGCGCCAGCAGCCACCTCATGAGGGGGTCCTCCTACGAGCAGTACTTC
v_call: TRBV4-1
d_call: NA
j_call: TRBJ2-7
cdr3_length: 16
clone_size: NA

cdr3_aa: CASSLEGNTEAFF
cdr3_nt: TGCGCCAGCAGCCTGGAGGGGAACACTGAAGCTTTCTTT
v_call: TRBV4-3
d_call: NA
j_call: TRBJ1-1
cdr3_length: 13
clone_size: once

cdr3_aa: CASSLGLAGGLLYEQYF
cdr3_nt: TGTGCCAGCAGTCTGGGACTAGCGGGAGGCTTACTCTACGAGCAGTACTTC
v_call: TRBV27
d_call: TRBD2
j_call: TRBJ2-7
cdr3_length: 17
clone_size: NA

cdr3_aa: CASSPDVAQETQYF
cdr3_nt: TGTGCCAGCAGCCCCGACGTGGCCCAAGAGACCCAGTACTTC
v_call: TRBV2
d_call: NA
j_call: TRBJ2-5
cdr3_length: 14
clone_size: NA

cdr3_aa: CASSSPRSYTF
cdr3_nt: TGTGCCAGCAGTTCACCCCGTAGCTACACCTTC
v_call: TRBV28
d_call: NA
j_call: TRBJ1-2
cdr3_length: 11
clone_size: NA